This TCR beta chain stems from a study of blood T cell repertoires in COVID-19. Only in-frame clones appear in the TCRdb table, and some are missing; sequencing was by immunoSEQ multiplex PCR. The sample includes 150,000 to 200,000 clones, just under 90% seen only once; the top ten take approximately 13%. The trim removed 6 bases at V and 4 bases at J, leaving 6 bases unmatched. The germline V gene has CDR1 MNHEY and CDR2 SVGAGI. This CDR3 spans 13 amino acids. The specimen sequenced was peripheral blood. The TCR comes from a woman in her seventies with COVID-19, enrolled during active disease. The chain recombines TRBV6-5 with TRBJ2-7; 7 nucleotides line up with TRBD2. The CDR3 here is CASSRDYQYEQYF. The CDR3 coding sequence is TGTGCCAGCAGCCGGGACTACCAATACGAGCAGTACTTC.